This TCR beta chain was sequenced for a study of graft-versus-host responses after intestinal transplantation. Study summary: Recipients underwent multivisceral, liver-intestinal, or isolated intestinal transplants.

Once graft tissue had been processed, intraepithelial and lamina propria lymphocytes were released. CDR1 is SQVTM and CDR2 is ANQGSEA in the germline V gene. V lost 3 bases to trimming and J lost 1 base, with 11 bases between them. The CDR3 has 14 residues. TCRdb's table, derived via immunoSEQ multiplex PCR, lists solely in-frame clones and lacks some. Among over 15,000 clones listed, over 70% were seen once. The rearrangement joins TRBV29-1 to TRBJ2-3, with D maybe TRBD2 (6 bases). The receptor was derived from a human patient who received an intestinal transplant, so some T cells may come from the graft donor. The sample in question was ileum tissue, obtained 14 days after transplant. The CDR3 DNA follows: TGCAGCGTTGACGGGGGACGTGGCACAGATACGCAGTATTTT. Amino acid sequence: CSVDGGRGTDTQYF.